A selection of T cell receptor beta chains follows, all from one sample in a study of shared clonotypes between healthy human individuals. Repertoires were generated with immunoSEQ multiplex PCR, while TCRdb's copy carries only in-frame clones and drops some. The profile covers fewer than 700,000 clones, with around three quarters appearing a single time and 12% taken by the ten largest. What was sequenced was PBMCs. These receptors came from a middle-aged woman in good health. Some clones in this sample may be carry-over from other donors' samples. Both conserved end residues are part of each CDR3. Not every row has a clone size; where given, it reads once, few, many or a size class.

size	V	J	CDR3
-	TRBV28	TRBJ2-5	CASSPGNSETQYF
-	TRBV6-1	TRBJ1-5	CASSVRVYQPQHF
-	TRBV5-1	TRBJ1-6	CASSEGPNSPLHF
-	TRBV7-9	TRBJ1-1	CASSWPPGRVTEAFF
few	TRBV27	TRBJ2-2	CASSRLAGELFF
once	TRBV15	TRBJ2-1	CATSIRPGTGRFGEQFF
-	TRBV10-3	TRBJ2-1	CATRTSGSPDEQFF
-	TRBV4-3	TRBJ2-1	CASSQEGAGRYNEQFF
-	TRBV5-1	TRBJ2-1	CASTKGQLSYNEQFF
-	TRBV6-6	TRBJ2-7	CASKLAGGGYEQYF
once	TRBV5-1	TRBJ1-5	CASSLTPASNQPQHF
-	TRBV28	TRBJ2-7	CASSETGATYEQYF
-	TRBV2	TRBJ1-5	CASSPDRGNQPQHF
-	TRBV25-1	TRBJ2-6	CASSGARGPGANVLTF
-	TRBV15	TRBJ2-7	CATSRGAGGYSYEQYF
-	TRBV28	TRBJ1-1	CAAHRDSEAFF
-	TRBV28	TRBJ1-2	CASSSGSQAYGYTF
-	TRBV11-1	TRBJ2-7	CASSGRGYEQYF
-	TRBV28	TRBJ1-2	CASRSGQDYGYTF
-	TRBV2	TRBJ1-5	CASSLEGQGGQPQHF
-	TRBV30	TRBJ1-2	CAWSYPTGQEPTPPYGYTF
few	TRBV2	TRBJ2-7	CASTDRGLYEQYF
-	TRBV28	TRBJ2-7	CASSFPGRPYEQYF
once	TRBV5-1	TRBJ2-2	CASSSGVPGTGELFF
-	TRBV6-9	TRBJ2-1	CASRGNEQFF
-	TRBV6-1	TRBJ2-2	CASSVWTANTGELFF
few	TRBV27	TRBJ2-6	CASSSTSGANVLTF
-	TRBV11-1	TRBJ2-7	CASSSGVGLYEQYF
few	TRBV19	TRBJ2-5	CASSTSRQETQYF
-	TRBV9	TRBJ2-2	CASSVSGRNTGELFF
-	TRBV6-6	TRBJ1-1	CASSAHTEAFF
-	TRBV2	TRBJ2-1	CASRGDRGLTYNEQFF
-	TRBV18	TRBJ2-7	CASSTDNYEQYF
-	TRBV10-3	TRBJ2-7	CAISERGGRGEIPYEQYF
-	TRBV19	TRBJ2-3	CASSMSLGIPSTDTQYF
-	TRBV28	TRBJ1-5	CASSPTQGSEQPQHF
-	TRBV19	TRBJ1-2	CASSLQGPANYGYTF
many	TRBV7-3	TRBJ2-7	CASSLEARRPYEQYF
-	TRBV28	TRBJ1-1	CASSPLGRNTEAFF